This TCR beta chain was obtained from a study of tumor-infiltrating lymphocytes in primary liver carcinoma. The germline V and J ends were trimmed by 4 bases and 5 bases, with 14 bases remaining between them. The CDR3 is made up of 14 amino acids. CDR1 is SGHRS and CDR2 is YFSETQ in the germline V gene. The authors made TCR beta cDNA from 400 to 550 ng total RNA with a constant-region primer. Each TCR beta library was derived from three nested multiplex PCR rounds that employed slightly modified ARM-PCR. TRBV1-TRBV30 forward primers paired with a C-beta reverse primer drove the first two PCR rounds, about 11 cycles each. One entry per CDR3 protein results from TCRdb running MiXCR on the multiplex PCR reads. The table has 90,000 to 100,000 distinct CDR3 sequences, 55% to 75% seen once. Each 20-30 mg portion of unsorted bulk tissue served as the source for co-extraction of RNA and DNA.

Sequenced: liver tumor tissue from sampling region 5. Stated subset: tumor region T5, tumor centre. The chain joins TRBV5-1 to TRBJ2-3, with TRBD2 as a possible D gene (7 bases). This sequence was found in a woman in her fifties or sixties with primary liver carcinoma and hepatitis B virus infection. The CDR3 sequence is CASSAQGREDTQYF. The CDR3 DNA follows: TGCGCCAGCAGCGCCCAGGGGAGGGAAGATACGCAGTATTTT.